This entry lists 5 T cell receptor beta chains sequenced from one sample in a study of blood T cell repertoires in COVID-19. TCRdb keeps only in-frame clones here, not all; method: immunoSEQ multiplex PCR. The sample lists roughly 280,000 clones, 75% to 90% seen once, with about 4% in the top ten. Specimen: PBMCs or T cells enriched from blood (not recorded which). All receptors derive from a woman aged 25-40 years with acute COVID-19.

The chain is built from TRBV3-1 (or the pseudogene TRBV3-2) and TRBJ2-3, with 8 nucleotides matching TRBD2. This CDR3 has 15 amino acids. V lost 4 bases and J lost 6; bases outside the gene matches: 9. The germline gives CDR1 LGHDT, CDR2 YNNKEL (reference sequence). The DNA of the CDR3 is TGTGCCAGCAGCCCGACTAGCGCAAGAGAGGATACGCAGTATTTT. It encodes CASSPTSAREDTQYF.

CDR3 protein: CASSLTGTSNQPQHF. CDR3 bases: TGTGCCAGCAGCCTTACGGGTACTAGCAATCAGCCCCAGCATTTT. The V gene is TRBV7-2, the J gene TRBJ1-5; D remains unclear. The germline CDR1 and CDR2 sequences are SGHTA and FQGNSA. This CDR3 region has 15 residues. V was clipped by 5 bases and J by 0 bases, with 11 bases between them.

This sequence joins TRBV18 and TRBJ2-1; possible D gene TRBD2, 6 bases. Germline CDR1 and CDR2: KGHSH and LQKENI. The V end was cut by 4 bases, the J end by 6 bases, with 16 bases between. There are 15 residues in the CDR3. The CDR3 nucleotides are TGTGCCAGCTCACGGGGCGCGGGATGGGGCAATGAGCAGTTCTTC. Amino acid sequence: CASSRGAGWGNEQFF.

This rearrangement joins TRBV19 to TRBJ1-1; 8 bases align to TRBD1. The CDR3 sequence is 15 residues long. Trimming at V came to 4 bases and at J to 4 bases, leaving 8 bases not matched to a gene. The germline V gene encodes CDR1 LNHDA and CDR2 SQIVND (reference sequence). CDR3: CASSTRQGWATEAFF. CDR3 sequence (DNA): TGTGCCAGTAGTACCCGACAGGGGTGGGCCACTGAAGCTTTCTTT.

CDR3 amino acids: CASSWTPTSGPQETQYF. In nucleotides, the CDR3 is TGTGCCAGCAGCTGGACGCCGACTAGCGGGCCTCAAGAGACCCAGTACTTC. The chain has TRBV7-2 and TRBJ2-5, with 10 bases lining up with TRBD2. The junction had 10 bases not matched to a gene; V was cut back by 4 bases and J by 2 bases. The CDR3 loop spans 17 amino acids. The V gene's germline CDR1 is SGHTA and CDR2 FQGNSA.